A selection of T cell receptor beta chains follows, all from one sample in a study of vaccination effects on CD4 cells after COVID-19. Only in-frame clones appear in the TCRdb table, and some are missing; sequencing was by immunoSEQ multiplex PCR. This table holds 60,000 to 70,000 clones, 80% to 90% found once. No antigen is known for these receptors. Sequences were derived from CD4+ T cells from PBMCs cultured with HCoV-229E spike peptides, sampled before COVID-19 vaccination. The receptors were gathered from a human donor who received a COVID-19 vaccine. Each CDR3 is given without its conserved first and last residue. Fields, in order: V gene, CDR3 protein.

v_call: TRBV10-3
cdr3_aa: AISANLFLSNQETQY

v_call: TRBV5-1
cdr3_aa: ASSVTEGATNEKLF

v_call: TRBV7-2
cdr3_aa: ASSSDGRTEAF

v_call: TRBV6-5
cdr3_aa: ASKYGTSYGYT

v_call: TRBV7-3
cdr3_aa: ASSKTGTFETQY

v_call: TRBV24-1
cdr3_aa: ATSESGQGKHQPQH

v_call: TRBV4-3
cdr3_aa: ASSHHSKYSGGASNEQF

v_call: TRBV6-6
cdr3_aa: ASSFRPGGNEKLF

v_call: TRBV19
cdr3_aa: ASSTLQTGGLYGYT

v_call: TRBV21-1
cdr3_aa: ASSKAWRGGNQPQH

v_call: TRBV4-2
cdr3_aa: ASSPTGRLGTEAF

v_call: TRBV19
cdr3_aa: ASSIGLHTDTQY

v_call: TRBV24-1
cdr3_aa: ATSESGNSPLH

v_call: TRBV6-5
cdr3_aa: ASSFGNNQPQH

v_call: TRBV5-1
cdr3_aa: ASSFNRGMNTEAF

v_call: TRBV12-3/TRBV12-4
cdr3_aa: ASSGDDGELF

v_call: TRBV2
cdr3_aa: ASTNPGVYNEQF

v_call: TRBV6-5
cdr3_aa: ASRNDRGSGNTIY

v_call: TRBV5-1
cdr3_aa: ASSFLTGEETQY

v_call: TRBV5-1
cdr3_aa: ASSFQGGGETQY

v_call: TRBV5-5
cdr3_aa: ASSLVGGGANVLT

v_call: TRBV6-2/TRBV6-3
cdr3_aa: ASSYLGTEAF

v_call: TRBV11-2
cdr3_aa: ASSSQGAANEKLF

v_call: TRBV5-4
cdr3_aa: ASSLADRGHNEQF

v_call: TRBV5-1
cdr3_aa: ASSLSGSGEKLF

v_call: TRBV5-1
cdr3_aa: ASSLDGIGTGELF

v_call: TRBV19
cdr3_aa: ASSAQGGNQPQH

v_call: TRBV12-3/TRBV12-4
cdr3_aa: ASSSIYGYT

v_call: TRBV9
cdr3_aa: ASSPAGIWSYNEQF

v_call: TRBV6-5
cdr3_aa: ASSYSREHRNTIY

v_call: TRBV3-1/TRBV3-2
cdr3_aa: ASSHSAGASETQY

v_call: TRBV29-1
cdr3_aa: SVEVGHALQETQY

v_call: TRBV27
cdr3_aa: ASSRGQGDSPLH

v_call: TRBV24-1
cdr3_aa: ATSGTGGGPQKETQY

v_call: TRBV7-3
cdr3_aa: ASSPRGTVGDEQF

v_call: TRBV19
cdr3_aa: ASRAPGLSNQPQH

v_call: TRBV19
cdr3_aa: ASSPVATNEKLF

v_call: TRBV25-1
cdr3_aa: ASSERWGQDSYNEQF

v_call: TRBV19
cdr3_aa: ASSIRGFYRTDTQY

v_call: TRBV18
cdr3_aa: ASSQGQGGSGANVLT

v_call: TRBV4-2
cdr3_aa: ASSQTGRATNEKLF

v_call: TRBV5-6
cdr3_aa: ASSLQDRAEKLF

v_call: TRBV2
cdr3_aa: ASSEASWVGTQY

v_call: TRBV10-1
cdr3_aa: ASSEGGRQETQY

v_call: TRBV5-1
cdr3_aa: ASSSVQGNADTQY